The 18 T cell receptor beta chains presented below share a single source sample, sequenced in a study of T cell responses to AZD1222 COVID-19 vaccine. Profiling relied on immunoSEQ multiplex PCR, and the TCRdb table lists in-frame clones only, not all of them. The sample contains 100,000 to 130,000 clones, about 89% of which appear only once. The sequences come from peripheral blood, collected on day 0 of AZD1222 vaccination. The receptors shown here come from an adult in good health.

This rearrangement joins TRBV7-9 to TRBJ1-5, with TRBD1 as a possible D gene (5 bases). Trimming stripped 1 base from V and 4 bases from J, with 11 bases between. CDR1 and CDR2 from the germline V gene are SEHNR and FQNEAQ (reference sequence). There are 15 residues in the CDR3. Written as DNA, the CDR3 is TGTGCCAGCAGCTTAGGGGGGGGTGGAAATCAGCCCCAGCATTTT. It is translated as CASSLGGGGNQPQHF.

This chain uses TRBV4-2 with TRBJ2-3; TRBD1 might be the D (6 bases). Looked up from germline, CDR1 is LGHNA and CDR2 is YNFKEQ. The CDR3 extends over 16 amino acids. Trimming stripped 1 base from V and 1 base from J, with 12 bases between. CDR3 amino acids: CASSQVSGGGTDTQYF. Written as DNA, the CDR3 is TGTGCCAGCAGCCAAGTCTCTGGGGGCGGCACAGATACGCAGTATTTT.

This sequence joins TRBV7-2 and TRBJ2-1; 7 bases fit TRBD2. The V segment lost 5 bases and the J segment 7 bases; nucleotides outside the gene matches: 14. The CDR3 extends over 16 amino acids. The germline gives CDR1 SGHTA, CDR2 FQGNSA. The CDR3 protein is CASSMSGNPPKNEQFF. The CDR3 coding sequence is TGTGCCAGCAGCATGAGCGGGAACCCTCCTAAAAATGAGCAGTTCTTC.

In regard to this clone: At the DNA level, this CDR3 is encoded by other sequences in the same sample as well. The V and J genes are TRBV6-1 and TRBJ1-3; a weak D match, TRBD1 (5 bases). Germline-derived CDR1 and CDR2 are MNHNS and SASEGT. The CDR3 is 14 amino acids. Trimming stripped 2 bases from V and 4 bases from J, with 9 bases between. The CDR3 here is CASSEQGSGNTIYF. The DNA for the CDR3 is TGTGCCAGCAGTGAACAGGGTTCAGGAAACACCATATATTTT.

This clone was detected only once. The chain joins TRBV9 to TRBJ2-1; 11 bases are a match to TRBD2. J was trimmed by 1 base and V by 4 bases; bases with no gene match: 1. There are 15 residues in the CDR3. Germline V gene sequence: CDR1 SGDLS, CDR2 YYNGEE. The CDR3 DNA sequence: TGTGCCAGCAGCCCTAGCGGGGGGTCCTACAATGAGCAGTTCTTC. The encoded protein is CASSPSGGSYNEQFF.

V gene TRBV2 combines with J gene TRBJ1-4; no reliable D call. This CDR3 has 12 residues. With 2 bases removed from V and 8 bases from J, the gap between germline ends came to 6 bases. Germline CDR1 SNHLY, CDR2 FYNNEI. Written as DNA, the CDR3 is TGTGCCAGCAGTGAATCTCCCGAAAAACTGTTTTTT. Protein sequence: CASSESPEKLFF.

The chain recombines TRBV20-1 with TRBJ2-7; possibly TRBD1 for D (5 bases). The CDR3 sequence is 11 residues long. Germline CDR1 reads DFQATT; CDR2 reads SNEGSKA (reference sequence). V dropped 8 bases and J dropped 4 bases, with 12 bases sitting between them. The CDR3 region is CSSPGPYEQYF. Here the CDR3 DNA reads TGCAGTTCCCCAGGGCCTTACGAGCAGTACTTC.

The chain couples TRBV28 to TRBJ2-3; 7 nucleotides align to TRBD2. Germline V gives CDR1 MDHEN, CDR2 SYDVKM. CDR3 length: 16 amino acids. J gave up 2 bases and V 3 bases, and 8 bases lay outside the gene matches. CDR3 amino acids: CASSFGGAGDTDTQYF. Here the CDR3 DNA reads TGTGCCAGCAGTTTCGGAGGGGCGGGGGACACAGATACGCAGTATTTT.

CDR3 protein: CASGTGMNTEAFF. The CDR3 coding sequence is TGTGCCAGCGGGACAGGGATGAACACTGAAGCTTTCTTT. V is TRBV25-1 and J is TRBJ1-1, with 9 bases identical to TRBD1. The V segment lost 8 bases and the J segment 0 bases; nucleotides outside the gene matches: 1. The germline V gene has CDR1 MGHDK and CDR2 SYGVNS. This CDR3 has 13 residues.

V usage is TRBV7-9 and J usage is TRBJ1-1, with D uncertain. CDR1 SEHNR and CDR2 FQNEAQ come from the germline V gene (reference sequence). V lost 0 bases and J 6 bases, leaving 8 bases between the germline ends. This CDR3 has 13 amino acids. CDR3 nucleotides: TGTGCCAGCAGCTTAGCGTCGATGGCTGAAGCTTTCTTT. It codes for CASSLASMAEAFF. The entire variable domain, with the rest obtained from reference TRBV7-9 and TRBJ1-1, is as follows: DTGVSQNPRHKITKRGQNVTFRCDPISEHNRLYWYRQTLGQGPEFLTYFQNEAQLEKSRLLSDRFSAERPKGSFSTLEIQRTEQGDSAMYLCASSLASMAEAFFGQGTRLTVV.

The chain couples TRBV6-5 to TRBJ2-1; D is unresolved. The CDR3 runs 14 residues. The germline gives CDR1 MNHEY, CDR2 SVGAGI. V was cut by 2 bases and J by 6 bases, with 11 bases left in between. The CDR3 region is CASSYPGNVNEQFF. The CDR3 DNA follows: TGTGCCAGCAGTTACCCGGGCAACGTCAATGAGCAGTTCTTC.

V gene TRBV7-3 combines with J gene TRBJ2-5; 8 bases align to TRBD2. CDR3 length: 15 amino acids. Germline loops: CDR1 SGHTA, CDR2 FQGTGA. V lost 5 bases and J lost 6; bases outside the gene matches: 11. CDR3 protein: CASSPQAGVRQTQYF. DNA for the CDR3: TGTGCCAGCAGCCCACAAGCGGGAGTGAGGCAGACCCAGTACTTC.

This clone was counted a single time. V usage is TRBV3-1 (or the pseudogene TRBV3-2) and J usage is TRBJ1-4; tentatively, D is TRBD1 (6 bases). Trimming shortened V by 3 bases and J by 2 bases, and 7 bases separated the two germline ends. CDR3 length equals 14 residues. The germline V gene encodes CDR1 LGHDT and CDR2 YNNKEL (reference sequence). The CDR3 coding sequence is TGTGCCAGCAGCCAGCAGGGGACTAATGAAAAACTGTTTTTT. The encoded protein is CASSQQGTNEKLFF.

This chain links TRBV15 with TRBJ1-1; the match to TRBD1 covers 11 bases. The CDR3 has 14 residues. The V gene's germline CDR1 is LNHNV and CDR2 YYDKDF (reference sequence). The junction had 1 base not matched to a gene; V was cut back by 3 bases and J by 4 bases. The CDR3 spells CATSRGQGGTEAFF. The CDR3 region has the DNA TGTGCCACCAGCAGGGGACAGGGGGGCACTGAAGCTTTCTTT.

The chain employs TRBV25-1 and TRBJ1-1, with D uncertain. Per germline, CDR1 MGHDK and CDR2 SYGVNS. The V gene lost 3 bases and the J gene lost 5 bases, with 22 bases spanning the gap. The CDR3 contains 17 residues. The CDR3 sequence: CASSDHKATQTETEAFF. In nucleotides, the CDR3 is TGTGCCAGCAGTGATCATAAGGCGACCCAGACGGAAACTGAAGCTTTCTTT. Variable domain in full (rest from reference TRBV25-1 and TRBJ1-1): EADIYQTPRYLVIGTGKKITLECSQTMGHDKMYWYQQDPGMELHLIHYSYGVNSTEKGDLSSESTVSRIRTEHFPLTLESARPSHTSQYLCASSDHKATQTETEAFFGQGTRLTVV.

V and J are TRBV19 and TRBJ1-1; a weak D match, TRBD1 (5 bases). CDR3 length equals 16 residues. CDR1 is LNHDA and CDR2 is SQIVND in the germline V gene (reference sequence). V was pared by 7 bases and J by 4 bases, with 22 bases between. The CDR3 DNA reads TGTGCCAGTACCCCATCGATGGGGGATATGAGCACTGAAGCTTTCTTT. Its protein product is CASTPSMGDMSTEAFF.

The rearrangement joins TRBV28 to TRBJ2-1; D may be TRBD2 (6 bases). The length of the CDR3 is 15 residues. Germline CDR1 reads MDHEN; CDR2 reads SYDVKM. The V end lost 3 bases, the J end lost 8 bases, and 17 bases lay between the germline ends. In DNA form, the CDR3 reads TGTGCCAGCAGTTTTCTCGATCGGGAGTGGGATGAGCAGTTCTTC. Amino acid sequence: CASSFLDREWDEQFF.

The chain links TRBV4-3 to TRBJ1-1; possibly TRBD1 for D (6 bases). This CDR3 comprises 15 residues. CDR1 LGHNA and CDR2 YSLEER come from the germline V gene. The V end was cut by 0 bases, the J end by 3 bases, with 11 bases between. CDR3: CASSQDLQGYTEAFF. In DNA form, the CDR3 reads TGCGCCAGCAGCCAAGATCTGCAGGGGTACACTGAAGCTTTCTTT.